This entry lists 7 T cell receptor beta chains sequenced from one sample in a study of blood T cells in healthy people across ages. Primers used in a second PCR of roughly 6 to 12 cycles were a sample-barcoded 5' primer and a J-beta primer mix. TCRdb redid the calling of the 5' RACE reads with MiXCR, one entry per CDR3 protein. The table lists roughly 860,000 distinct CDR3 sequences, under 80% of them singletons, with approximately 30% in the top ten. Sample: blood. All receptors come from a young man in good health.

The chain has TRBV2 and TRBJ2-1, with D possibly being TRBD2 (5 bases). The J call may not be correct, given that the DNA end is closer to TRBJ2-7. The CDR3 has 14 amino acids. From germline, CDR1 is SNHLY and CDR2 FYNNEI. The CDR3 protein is CASRAGPSYNEQYF. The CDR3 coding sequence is TGTGCCAGCAGGGCGGGCCCTTCCTACAATGAGCAGTACTTC.

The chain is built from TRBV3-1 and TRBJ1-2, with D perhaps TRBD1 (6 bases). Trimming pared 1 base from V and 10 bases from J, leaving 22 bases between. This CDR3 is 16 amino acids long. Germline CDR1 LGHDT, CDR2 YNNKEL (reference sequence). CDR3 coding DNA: TGTGCCAGCAGCCAAGGGGGCGTAGGGGGGCCGTATCTCTACACCTTC. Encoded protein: CASSQGGVGGPYLYTF.

This CDR3 is CASRGLAVETQYF. CDR3 DNA: TGTGCCAGCAGGGGGTTAGCGGTGGAGACCCAGTACTTC. This chain links TRBV7-9 with TRBJ2-5, with D possibly matching TRBD2 (6 bases). The CDR3 extends over 13 amino acids. V shed 6 bases and J shed 5 bases, with 13 bases lying between them. The germline V gene encodes CDR1 SEHNR and CDR2 FQNEAQ (reference sequence).

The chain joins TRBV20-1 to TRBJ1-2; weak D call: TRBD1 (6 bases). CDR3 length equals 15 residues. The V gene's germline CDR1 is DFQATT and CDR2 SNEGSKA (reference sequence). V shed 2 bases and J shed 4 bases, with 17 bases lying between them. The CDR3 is CSARTRRGASYGYTF. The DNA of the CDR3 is TGCAGTGCTAGAACGAGGAGGGGGGCAAGCTATGGCTACACCTTC.

This chain's CDR3 is CSLGLAEKTQYF. DNA of the CDR3: TGCAGCTTGGGACTAGCGGAAAAGACCCAGTACTTC. The chain uses TRBV20-1 and TRBJ2-5, with 11 positions matching TRBD2. This CDR3 contains 12 residues. Per germline, CDR1 DFQATT and CDR2 SNEGSKA (reference sequence).

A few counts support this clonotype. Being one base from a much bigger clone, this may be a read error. The CDR3 sequence is CAGRGTGYYEQYF. The CDR3, as DNA: TGTGCCGGCAGGGGAACAGGGTACTACGAGCAGTACTTC. The gene calls are TRBV2 and TRBJ2-7; the D gene is possibly TRBD1 (6 bases). Germline V gene data show CDR1 as SNHLY and CDR2 as FYNNEI. The CDR3 is 13 residues long.

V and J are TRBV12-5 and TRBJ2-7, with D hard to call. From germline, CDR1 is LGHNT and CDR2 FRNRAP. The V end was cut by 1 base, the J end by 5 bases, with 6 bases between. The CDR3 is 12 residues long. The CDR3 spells CASGLEGHEQYF. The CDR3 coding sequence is TGTGCTAGTGGTTTGGAAGGTCACGAGCAGTACTTC.